This is a list of T cell receptor beta chains from one sample in a study of CD8 T cells in ankylosing spondylitis. TCRdb recomputed calls from the 5' RACE reads with MiXCR, one row per CDR3 protein. The data contain 100,000 to 150,000 distinct CDR3 sequences, about an eighth of them seen just once; the ten biggest clones take up around 4.1%. The specimen sequenced was blood, either unsorted or a sorted T cell fraction (not recorded which). These receptors all stem from a female donor with ankylosing spondylitis or in good health (not recorded which). The CDR3 runs from the conserved cysteine through the conserved F or W. Fields, in order: CDR3 protein, clone size, V gene, J gene. The listing skips clone size in some rows; elsewhere it reads once, few, many or a size class.

CDR3 protein: CASSSLETSLAGELFF; clone size: many; V gene: TRBV7-9; J gene: TRBJ2-2
CDR3 protein: CASRKDSYTDTQYF; clone size: -; V gene: TRBV5-1; J gene: TRBJ2-3
CDR3 protein: CASSLQANTEAFF; clone size: -; V gene: TRBV7-7; J gene: TRBJ1-1
CDR3 protein: CASSLMGTANTEAFF; clone size: many; V gene: TRBV7-9; J gene: TRBJ1-1
CDR3 protein: CASSSPGQNTYEQYF; clone size: many; V gene: TRBV28; J gene: TRBJ2-7
CDR3 protein: CASSQDLPTIANTGELFF; clone size: many; V gene: TRBV14; J gene: TRBJ2-2
CDR3 protein: CASSAGDSLAQPQHF; clone size: many; V gene: TRBV11-2; J gene: TRBJ1-5
CDR3 protein: CASSSPATEAFF; clone size: many; V gene: TRBV28; J gene: TRBJ1-1
CDR3 protein: CASSLTGTGEGYGYTF; clone size: few; V gene: TRBV7-9; J gene: TRBJ1-2
CDR3 protein: CAAEGDLNTGELFF; clone size: many; V gene: TRBV10-3; J gene: TRBJ2-2
CDR3 protein: CSASGPSGDIRTDTQYF; clone size: many; V gene: TRBV20-1; J gene: TRBJ2-3
CDR3 protein: CASSSPGQGGYGYTF; clone size: many; V gene: TRBV12-3/TRBV12-4; J gene: TRBJ1-2
CDR3 protein: CASSPPIQGGDGYTF; clone size: many; V gene: TRBV18; J gene: TRBJ1-2
CDR3 protein: CATSDGPQETQYF; clone size: many; V gene: TRBV24-1; J gene: TRBJ2-5
CDR3 protein: CASSNNQRGTYEQYF; clone size: -; V gene: TRBV5-1; J gene: TRBJ2-7
CDR3 protein: CASSQGENRIYNEQFF; clone size: -; V gene: TRBV5-1; J gene: TRBJ2-1
CDR3 protein: CASSQWSGTGYNEQFF; clone size: many; V gene: TRBV4-1; J gene: TRBJ2-1
CDR3 protein: CSAWWLAALGTDTQYF; clone size: many; V gene: TRBV20-1; J gene: TRBJ2-3
CDR3 protein: CSARDGGQGYIQYF; clone size: many; V gene: TRBV20-1; J gene: TRBJ2-4
CDR3 protein: CASMRARTEAFF; clone size: many; V gene: TRBV7-9; J gene: TRBJ1-1
CDR3 protein: CASSFPAGGNYGYTF; clone size: -; V gene: TRBV7-9; J gene: TRBJ1-2
CDR3 protein: CSARDSAYNEQFF; clone size: -; V gene: TRBV20-1; J gene: TRBJ2-1
CDR3 protein: CASNSQAGYTGELFF; clone size: many; V gene: TRBV5-1; J gene: TRBJ2-2
CDR3 protein: CSARRQETQYF; clone size: few; V gene: TRBV20-1; J gene: TRBJ2-5
CDR3 protein: CATSDPGLAGSQETQYF; clone size: few; V gene: TRBV24-1; J gene: TRBJ2-5
CDR3 protein: CASSLGPSSGGHNEQFF; clone size: many; V gene: TRBV11-2; J gene: TRBJ2-1
CDR3 protein: CASSGQWNTEAFF; clone size: many; V gene: TRBV28; J gene: TRBJ1-1
CDR3 protein: CSALSQGRDTEAFF; clone size: many; V gene: TRBV20-1; J gene: TRBJ1-1
CDR3 protein: CAISPRDKVTDTQYF; clone size: few; V gene: TRBV10-3; J gene: TRBJ2-3
CDR3 protein: CATSRRTPNEQFF; clone size: -; V gene: TRBV15; J gene: TRBJ2-1
CDR3 protein: CACCQDSGAWYEQYF; clone size: -; V gene: TRBV3-1; J gene: TRBJ2-7
CDR3 protein: CASAVGNTEAFF; clone size: many; V gene: TRBV5-1; J gene: TRBJ1-1
CDR3 protein: CASSLDQGGQNEQYF; clone size: many; V gene: TRBV11-2; J gene: TRBJ2-7
CDR3 protein: CSVEGEGGRRGRHYNEQFF; clone size: few; V gene: TRBV29-1; J gene: TRBJ2-1
CDR3 protein: CASSIRGRSYEQYF; clone size: many; V gene: TRBV19; J gene: TRBJ2-7
CDR3 protein: CASSPLTSIGSYNEQFF; clone size: -; V gene: TRBV5-1; J gene: TRBJ2-1
CDR3 protein: CSARDLRNTGDYEQYF; clone size: many; V gene: TRBV20-1; J gene: TRBJ2-7
CDR3 protein: CASSGRTSAHYGYTF; clone size: many; V gene: TRBV25-1; J gene: TRBJ1-2
CDR3 protein: CSAPRAGKETQYF; clone size: many; V gene: TRBV20-1; J gene: TRBJ2-5
CDR3 protein: CASTVGGTNSYEQYF; clone size: many; V gene: TRBV6-1; J gene: TRBJ2-7
CDR3 protein: CASSLFAGNTGELFF; clone size: many; V gene: TRBV5-5; J gene: TRBJ2-2
CDR3 protein: CSVEGGYQETQYF; clone size: many; V gene: TRBV29-1; J gene: TRBJ2-5
CDR3 protein: CASSPGQGSRIYGYTF; clone size: many; V gene: TRBV7-3; J gene: TRBJ1-2
CDR3 protein: CASTVGLDEQFF; clone size: few; V gene: TRBV7-2; J gene: TRBJ2-1
CDR3 protein: CAWSVKLAGLYEQYF; clone size: many; V gene: TRBV30; J gene: TRBJ2-7
CDR3 protein: CASSFRRGEETQYF; clone size: many; V gene: TRBV12-3/TRBV12-4; J gene: TRBJ2-5
CDR3 protein: CSVEATGPRLGYTF; clone size: -; V gene: TRBV29-1; J gene: TRBJ1-2
CDR3 protein: CASSAVRTTTNEKLFF; clone size: -; V gene: TRBV6-1; J gene: TRBJ1-4
CDR3 protein: CASSLVWGQSSYNEQFF; clone size: few; V gene: TRBV5-5; J gene: TRBJ2-1
CDR3 protein: CASSLGLARDTQYF; clone size: many; V gene: TRBV5-1; J gene: TRBJ2-3
CDR3 protein: CASSYSLAAYEQYF; clone size: many; V gene: TRBV6-5; J gene: TRBJ2-7
CDR3 protein: CASSLESDVEAFF; clone size: many; V gene: TRBV7-8; J gene: TRBJ1-1